One sample yielded the 20 T cell receptor beta chains listed below, sequenced in a study of blood T cell repertoires in COVID-19. The data were produced by immunoSEQ multiplex PCR, yet TCRdb's version contains in-frame clones alone and is incomplete. The sample holds about 57,000 clones, roughly 80% seen once. The sequencing input was peripheral blood. The receptors were sampled from a woman aged 60-75 years with acute or convalescent COVID-19.

The V call is TRBV7-2, the J call TRBJ2-5, with 9 bases aligning to TRBD1. CDR1 and CDR2 from the germline V gene are SGHTA and FQGNSA. The CDR3 extends over 15 amino acids. The V gene end was trimmed by 2 bases and the J gene end by 4 bases; junction bases not matched to a gene: 5. CDR3 DNA sequence: TGTGCCAGCAGCTTATTTAGGGGACAGGGAGAGACCCAGTACTTC. This translates into CASSLFRGQGETQYF. Complete variable domain (other parts from reference TRBV7-2 and TRBJ2-5): GAGVSQSPSNKVTEKGKDVELRCDPISGHTALYWYRQSLGQGLEFLIYFQGNSAPDKSGLPSDRFSAERTGGSVSTLTIQRTQQEDSAVYLCASSLFRGQGETQYFGPGTRLLVL.

The chain has TRBV19 and TRBJ1-5, with D possibly being TRBD1 (5 bases). Deletions cut 3 bases from V and 7 bases from J, with 19 bases between. Germline V lookup: CDR1 LNHDA, CDR2 SQIVND (reference sequence). CDR3 length: 16 residues. CDR3 bases: TGTGCCAGTAGTATTAATCCGGTTAGGGGTGGCCAGCCCCAGCATTTT. Amino acids: CASSINPVRGGQPQHF. Full variable domain (rest looked up from reference TRBV19 and TRBJ1-5): DGGITQSPKYLFRKEGQNVTLSCEQNLNHDAMYWYRQDPGQGLRLIYYSQIVNDFQKGDIAEGYSVSREKKESFPLTVTSAQKNPTAFYLCASSINPVRGGQPQHFGDGTRLSIL.

This chain uses TRBV24-1 with TRBJ2-3; D is possibly TRBD1 (6 bases). The CDR3 length is 14 residues. V lost 4 bases and J 6 bases, leaving 13 bases between the germline ends. Germline CDR1 and CDR2: KGHDR and SFDVKD. The CDR3 DNA follows: TGTGCCACCAGTGAAGCGACAGGTATGGATACGCAGTATTTT. This gives the protein CATSEATGMDTQYF.

This chain uses TRBV7-2 with TRBJ2-5; D is unclear. The CDR3 extends over 14 amino acids. CDR1 and CDR2 from the germline V gene are SGHTA and FQGNSA. V shed 0 bases and J shed 1 base, with 6 bases lying between them. The CDR3 reads CASSLARVQETQYF. In nucleotides, the CDR3 is TGTGCCAGCAGCTTAGCACGAGTCCAAGAGACCCAGTACTTC.

The CDR3 loop reads CASSQGPQGRGNIQYF. DNA for the CDR3: TGCGCCAGCAGCCAAGGGCCCCAGGGCCGAGGAAACATTCAGTACTTC. The rearrangement uses TRBV4-3 and TRBJ2-4; tentative D call: TRBD1 (5 bases). The V gene's germline CDR1 is LGHNA and CDR2 YSLEER. V lost 1 base, J lost 6 bases, and 16 bases lay in between. This CDR3 spans 16 amino acids.

This rearrangement joins TRBV19 to TRBJ2-3, with a weak D call TRBD1 (5 bases). Germline V lookup: CDR1 LNHDA, CDR2 SQIVND (reference sequence). The germline V and J ends were trimmed by 6 bases and 0 bases, with 10 bases remaining between them. The CDR3 has 14 amino acids. The DNA for the CDR3 is TGTGCCAGTAGGCAGGACACTAGCACAGATACGCAGTATTTT. It translates to CASRQDTSTDTQYF.

The chain links TRBV4-1 to TRBJ1-5; a possible D gene is TRBD1 (5 bases). Germline lookup yields CDR1 MGHRA and CDR2 YSYEKL. V was clipped by 0 bases and J by 0 bases, with 6 bases between them. The CDR3 contains 15 residues. The chain's CDR3 is CASSQEGDSNQPQHF. The CDR3 DNA reads as TGCGCCAGCAGCCAAGAAGGGGATAGCAATCAGCCCCAGCATTTT.

The V call is TRBV9, the J call TRBJ2-1; a weak D match, TRBD1 (6 bases). Looked up from germline, CDR1 is SGDLS and CDR2 is YYNGEE. The CDR3 has 15 amino acids. V was cut by 3 bases and J by 4 bases, with 14 bases left in between. Here the CDR3 DNA reads TGTGCCAGCAGCGGTAGACAGGACCTTTACAATGAGCAGTTCTTC. Residues: CASSGRQDLYNEQFF.

The chain uses TRBV6-2 or TRBV6-3 and TRBJ2-5, with 7 bases that match TRBD2. Per the germline V gene, CDR1 is MNHEY and CDR2 is SVGEGT. V trimming: 1 base; J trimming: 1 base; junction bases outside the gene matches: 9. The CDR3 spans 17 residues. The CDR3 nucleotides are TGTGCCAGCAGTTACTGGCTAGCGGTCCCCCCCCAAGAGACCCAGTACTTC. This translates into CASSYWLAVPPQETQYF.

The rearrangement uses TRBV18 and TRBJ2-3, with D unresolved. From germline, CDR1 is KGHSH and CDR2 LQKENI. Trimming left V 0 bases short and J 9 bases short, with 13 bases between. The CDR3 sequence is 14 residues long. CDR3 loop: CASSPPVQSETQYF. CDR3 DNA: TGTGCCAGCTCACCACCGGTTCAATCTGAGACGCAGTATTTT.

J is TRBJ2-3 and V is TRBV19; 9 nucleotides agree with TRBD2. With 4 bases clipped from V and 6 bases from J, the junction kept 14 bases outside the gene matches. The CDR3 runs 17 residues. Per germline, CDR1 LNHDA and CDR2 SQIVND (reference sequence). CDR3 sequence reads: CASSTFGLAGVADTQYF. CDR3 sequence (DNA): TGTGCCAGTAGTACCTTCGGGTTAGCGGGGGTTGCGGATACGCAGTATTTT. Full variable domain (outside the CDR3, taken from reference TRBV19 and TRBJ2-3): DGGITQSPKYLFRKEGQNVTLSCEQNLNHDAMYWYRQDPGQGLRLIYYSQIVNDFQKGDIAEGYSVSREKKESFPLTVTSAQKNPTAFYLCASSTFGLAGVADTQYFGPGTRLTVL.

This clone was observed a handful of times. The J gene is TRBJ2-1, the V gene TRBV2; 9 bases are a match to TRBD2. Germline lookup yields CDR1 SNHLY and CDR2 FYNNEI. V shed 4 bases and J 0 bases; nucleotides not matched to a gene: 7. CDR3 length equals 17 residues. Here the CDR3 reads CASSAPLAGASYNEQFF. The DNA of the CDR3 is TGTGCCAGCAGTGCTCCCTTAGCGGGGGCCTCCTACAATGAGCAGTTCTTC.

The DNA of the CDR3 is TGTGCCAGCAGTTTATCGCTGTCGGAGCGAAACACCATATATTTT. It encodes CASSLSLSERNTIYF. The chain employs TRBV27 and TRBJ1-3; D is uncertain. CDR1 is MNHEY, CDR2 SMNVEV, per germline (reference sequence). The length of the CDR3 is 15 residues. V was trimmed by 0 bases and J by 5 bases, leaving 11 bases between them.

The chain is built from TRBV6-6 and TRBJ1-2, with D possibly TRBD1 on 6 matching bases. The CDR3 contains 15 residues. Germline V gene data show CDR1 as MNHNY and CDR2 as SVGAGI (reference sequence). V was cut by 10 bases and J by 5 bases, with 23 bases left in between. The CDR3: CAITASTGTAYGYTF. Here the CDR3 DNA reads TGTGCCATTACCGCTTCCACAGGGACGGCATATGGCTACACCTTC.

The genes are TRBV3-1 (or the pseudogene TRBV3-2) and TRBJ2-1; 12 bases are a match to TRBD2. Germline assignment: CDR1 LGHDT and CDR2 YNNKEL (reference sequence). The CDR3 totals 15 residues. The junction had 2 bases not matched to a gene; V was cut back by 0 bases and J by 8 bases. CDR3 nucleotide sequence: TGTGCCAGCAGCCAAGAACTAGCGGGGGGCGATGAGCAGTTCTTC. Residues: CASSQELAGGDEQFF.

This clone was observed once. The CDR3 protein is CASSHRDRINQPQHF. The CDR3 DNA is TGCGCCAGCAGCCACCGAGACAGAATAAATCAGCCCCAGCATTTT. The rearrangement joins TRBV10-1 to TRBJ1-5, with a weak D call TRBD1 (5 bases). The V gene lost 6 bases and the J gene lost 4 bases, with 16 bases spanning the gap. CDR1 and CDR2 from the germline V gene are WNHNN and SYGVQD (reference sequence). The CDR3 spans 15 residues.

The V and J genes are TRBV12-5 and TRBJ1-2; weak D call: TRBD1 (6 bases). The length of the CDR3 is 15 residues. Looked up from germline, CDR1 is LGHNT and CDR2 is FRNRAP. V lost 0 bases to trimming and J lost 4 bases, with 12 bases between them. CDR3 in amino acids: CASGLVGTGFYGYTF. DNA for the CDR3: TGTGCTAGTGGTTTGGTAGGAACAGGGTTCTATGGCTACACCTTC. The variable domain in full, with the rest retrieved from reference TRBV12-5 and TRBJ1-2, is DARVTQTPRHKVTEMGQEVTMRCQPILGHNTVFWYRQTMMQGLELLAYFRNRAPLDDSGMPKDRFSAEMPDATLATLKIQPSEPRDSAVYFCASGLVGTGFYGYTFGSGTRLTVV.

J is TRBJ1-1 and V is TRBV6-5, with D unclear. The CDR3 is made up of 13 amino acids. Germline assignment: CDR1 MNHEY and CDR2 SVGAGI. Trimming pared 7 bases from V and 6 bases from J, leaving 15 bases between. The CDR3 DNA reads as TGTGCCAGCAAGATAGGCGGAAGATCTGAAGCTTTCTTT. It encodes CASKIGGRSEAFF.

A single count supports this clone. The chain is built from TRBV6-6 and TRBJ2-7; D might be TRBD1 (5 bases). The CDR3 spans 15 residues. Looked up from germline, CDR1 is MNHNY and CDR2 is SVGAGI (reference sequence). Between the trimmed V and J ends, which lost 4 bases and 3 bases, there was a span of 16 bases. CDR3 sequence reads: CASSSTRVLIYEQYF. The DNA for the CDR3 is TGTGCCAGCAGTTCTACCAGGGTTCTAATCTACGAGCAGTACTTC.

The V call is TRBV18, the J call TRBJ2-4, with D tentatively TRBD2 (5 bases). There are 15 residues in the CDR3. Germline CDR1 and CDR2: KGHSH and LQKENI. Trimming removed 1 base from V and 10 bases from J, with 17 bases in between. The CDR3 sequence is CASSPLDAGGSIQYF. CDR3 DNA sequence: TGTGCCAGCTCACCACTCGACGCGGGCGGTAGTATTCAGTACTTC.